These T cell receptor beta chains were read from a single sample in a study of CD8 T cells in Susac syndrome. Each CDR3 protein gets one entry after TCRdb re-called the immunoSEQ multiplex PCR reads with MiXCR. This sample has about 130,000 distinct CDR3 sequences, with around 94% found just once. Sequencing input: CD8+ T cells from PBMCs. The receptors derive from a human donor with Susac syndrome. CDR3s include the opening cysteine and the closing phenylalanine or tryptophan. A D gene is named only where the DNA matches it firmly. Only some rows state a clone size, as once, few, many or a class for expanded clones.

TGTGCCAGCTCACCACCGATAGCGGGAGCCATCGGGGAGCTGTTTTTT CASSPPIAGAIGELFF TRBD2 TRBJ2-2 - TRBV18
TGTGCCAGCAGTTACACCGCGGCCTACGAGCAGTACTTC CASSYTAAYEQYF - TRBJ2-7 few TRBV6-5
TGTGCCTGGAGTTTCGCCGGGGAGCTGTTTTTT CAWSFAGELFF - TRBJ2-2 once TRBV30
TGTGCCAGCAGCCTAAAGTGGGGTTTTCATCAGCCCCAGCATTTT CASSLKWGFHQPQHF - TRBJ1-5 - TRBV6-5
TGTGCCAGCAGTCCCCCCGTCGGGACAGGGTTAAACACCGGGGAGCTGTTTTTT CASSPPVGTGLNTGELFF TRBD1 TRBJ2-2 - TRBV28
TGTGCCTGGATTCCCGGGACAGGGGGCGGCACAGATACGCAGTATTTT CAWIPGTGGGTDTQYF TRBD1 TRBJ2-3 - TRBV30
TGCAGTGCTAGAGTAGAAAACAGCGACACTGAAGCTTTCTTT CSARVENSDTEAFF - TRBJ1-1 - TRBV20-1
TGTGCCAGTAGTACAGTACTAGCGTTCGATTTTGCCCACGAGCAGTACTTC CASSTVLAFDFAHEQYF TRBD2 TRBJ2-7 - TRBV19
TGTGCCAGCAGTTACTCGAGCCAGGGTTTTAATTCACCCCTCCACTTT CASSYSSQGFNSPLHF - TRBJ1-6 once TRBV6-5
TGTGCCAGCAGCCCCGGCGGTGGCAGGGGGAACACTGAAGCTTTCTTT CASSPGGGRGNTEAFF - TRBJ1-1 - TRBV7-9
TGTGCCAGCAGCAAACACAGGGGGCACAATGAGCAGTTCTTC CASSKHRGHNEQFF - TRBJ2-1 - TRBV21-1
TGCAGTGCTAACTCTCCACGGACAGGGAACACTGAAGCTTTCTTT CSANSPRTGNTEAFF TRBD1 TRBJ1-1 once TRBV20-1
TGTGCCAGCAGCTTAGGCCCTAGTGTCAACGAGCAGTACTTC CASSLGPSVNEQYF - TRBJ2-7 - TRBV7-2
TGTGCCTGGGCCCGGGACCCAGAAGAGCAGTTCTTC CAWARDPEEQFF - TRBJ2-1 - TRBV30
TGTGCCAGCAGTTACTCCCGGACAGGGGATGGCTACACCTTC CASSYSRTGDGYTF TRBD1 TRBJ1-2 - TRBV6-5
TGCAGCGTTGAGACGGATGAAAGCTATGGCTACACCTTC CSVETDESYGYTF - TRBJ1-2 - TRBV29-1